A few counts support the clone carrying this TCR beta chain. Its cognate antigen is unknown. Arm-PCR of CDR3 regions with iRepertoire HTBI primers generated TCR beta libraries. Via MiXCR, TCRdb re-called the multiplex PCR reads, giving one row per CDR3 protein. The data hold a few hundred thousand distinct CDR3 sequences, with less than 15% observed a single time. Trimming took off 5 bases at V and 5 bases at J, with 13 bases between the two ends. CDR1 and CDR2 (germline): DFQATT, SNEGSKA (reference sequence). The CDR3 runs 13 residues. Time point given: newly diagnosed GD, antithyroid drugs for less than 3 months. From RNA extracted from PBMCs, the TCR library was made. A volume of nine milliliters of peripheral blood was collected in EDTA tubes. This specimen comes from a study of regulatory T cells in long-lasting Graves disease. Regarding the study as a whole: Persistent patients had more shared public clonotypes (under 3,000) than new patients (about 870).

The same data also contributed to another study, on T cells in Graves' hyperthyroidism and ophthalmopathy. From that paper: Participants, patients aged 18 to 65, had newly diagnosed hyperthyroidism with a duration under 2 months. The model anticipated ophthalmopathy a median around 6 months pre-onset.

The J gene is TRBJ1-5, the V gene TRBV20-1; D ambiguous. Sample: peripheral blood mononuclear cells (PBMCs), taken at new diagnosis, from a patient treated with antithyroid drugs. The sequence was obtained from a woman in her forties or fifties with Graves disease. The CDR3 loop reads CSAPQRIDQPQHF. The DNA for the CDR3 is TGCAGTGCTCCCCAAAGGATCGATCAGCCCCAGCATTTT.